This T cell receptor beta chain was recovered during a study of graft-versus-host responses after intestinal transplantation. The wider study: Every one of the recipients received anti-thymocyte globulin induction and afterwards took tacrolimus and steroids for approximately three years.

Trimming pared 2 bases from V and 0 bases from J, leaving 15 bases between. Germline V lookup: CDR1 SGHDT, CDR2 YYEEEE. The CDR3 runs 17 residues. Produced via immunoSEQ multiplex PCR; TCRdb's table is partial and in-frame only. The sample yields about 21,000 clones, 92% seen once. Study conclusions and caveats: Recipient marrow held GvH clones, some first seen in ileum or blood. Peak circulating GvH clone levels were associated with early post-transplant HvG declines.

Comment on this clone: Its antigen is still unknown.

This chain uses TRBV5-6 with TRBJ2-1, with D perhaps TRBD2 (5 bases). The sequence was obtained from a human patient who received an intestinal transplant, so some T cells may come from the graft donor. The sample was PBMCs, taken about 260 days after intestinal transplant. This CDR3 is CASSFGPSGSSYNEQFF. CDR3 DNA: TGTGCCAGCAGCTTCGGGCCAAGCGGCAGCTCCTACAATGAGCAGTTCTTC. The variable domain in full, with the rest retrieved from reference TRBV5-6 and TRBJ2-1, is DAGVTQSPTHLIKTRGQQVTLRCSPKSGHDTVSWYQQALGQGPQFIFQYYEEEERQRGNFPDRFSGHQFPNYSSELNVNALLLGDSALYLCASSFGPSGSSYNEQFFGPGTRLTVL.